The following is a T cell receptor beta chain sequence with its context. The CDR3 loop spans 14 amino acids. The germline V gene has CDR1 SGDLS and CDR2 YYNGEE. V was cut by 3 bases and J by 3 bases, with 12 bases left in between. Seattle-derived patients entered the study during active infection and were followed longitudinally. Authors' processing steps: Amplifying reference gene primers gave estimates of nucleated cell counts. The repertoire was sequenced with immunoSEQ multiplex PCR; TCRdb's copy has only in-frame clones and lacks some. V, J and clone size are those of that table, while D and trimming were read from the DNA. The data show about 370,000 clones, approximately 87% seen once. This entry is derived from a study of blood T cell repertoires in COVID-19.

The sample taken for sequencing was peripheral blood. The TCR sequence derives from a woman in her 30s with COVID-19, enrolled during active disease. This chain uses TRBV9 with TRBJ1-1; maybe TRBD1 (6 bases). CDR3 bases: TGTGCCAGCAGCGAGAGGGGGTGGGACACTGAAGCTTTCTTT. Translating it yields CASSERGWDTEAFF.